This TCR beta chain was observed in a study of cytomegalovirus exposure and HLA in healthy donors. Points from the study as a whole: Confirmation in vitro established that a few CMV-associated chains were specific for CMV antigens. According to a subsequent analysis, TCR clusters identified in the first cohort showed a tendency to co-occur across the approximately 120 validation repertoires. While the bulk of TCR sequences proved rare, some public TCRs turned up in many donors.

Points on this clone: Its antigen is undetermined.

Here immunoSEQ multiplex PCR was the method, and the copy in TCRdb shows in-frame clones only, minus some. The table lists 260,000 or so clones, roughly 87% of them singletons. CDR1 SGHDT and CDR2 YYEEEE come from the germline V gene. With 3 bases clipped from V and 8 bases from J, the junction kept 10 bases outside the gene matches. This CDR3 region has 16 residues. The J gene is TRBJ2-3, the V gene TRBV5-6, with TRBD2 identical over 12 bases. The sample comprised PBMCs. This clonotype was obtained from a woman aged 30 to 39 in good health and CMV-seronegative. The CDR3 loop reads CASSSLGLAGTSTQYF. Written as DNA, the CDR3 is TGTGCCAGCAGCTCCCTCGGACTAGCGGGAACAAGTACGCAGTATTTT.